The 30 T cell receptor beta chains given below trace back to one sample, sequenced in a study of blood T cell repertoires in COVID-19. Libraries were prepared by immunoSEQ multiplex PCR; TCRdb keeps only in-frame clonotypes and omits some of them. The sample has tens of thousands of clones, 75% to 90% seen once. The material sequenced was peripheral blood. The receptors come from an older man with COVID-19, enrolled during active disease.

J is TRBJ2-1 and V is TRBV10-3; D unresolved. This CDR3 has 11 amino acids. Trimming pared 4 bases from V and 7 bases from J, leaving 5 bases between. From germline, CDR1 is ENHRY and CDR2 SYGVKD. CDR3 in amino acids: CAISAGNEQFF. DNA of the CDR3: TGTGCCATCAGTGCCGGGAATGAGCAGTTCTTC.

CDR3 region: CASSQGSRGESNQPQHF. The CDR3 DNA follows: TGCGCCAGCAGCCAGGGGTCCAGGGGAGAGAGCAATCAGCCCCAGCATTTT. This chain connects TRBV4-1 to TRBJ1-5; TRBD1 might be the D (6 bases). Germline V lookup: CDR1 MGHRA, CDR2 YSYEKL. The CDR3 has 17 amino acids. Trimming shortened V by 3 bases and J by 1 base, and 16 bases separated the two germline ends.

Notes on this clone: Other DNA sequences in the same sample also yield this CDR3. The V gene is TRBV6-1, the J gene TRBJ1-5; 11 bases line up with TRBD1. The CDR3 has 15 residues. Germline trimming cut 2 bases from V and 4 bases from J; bases unmatched to any gene: 1. Germline V gene data show CDR1 as MNHNS and CDR2 as SASEGT. The CDR3 spells CASSERDRGNQPQHF. DNA for the CDR3: TGTGCCAGCAGTGAAAGGGACAGGGGGAATCAGCCCCAGCATTTT.

The genes are TRBV6-6 and TRBJ2-1, with 14 bases identical to TRBD2. This CDR3 is 16 amino acids long. Germline CDR1 and CDR2: MNHNY and SVGAGI (reference sequence). The V segment lost 6 bases and the J segment 4 bases; nucleotides outside the gene matches: 5. CDR3 sequence reads: CASSRLAGGRYNEQFF. The CDR3 DNA is TGTGCCAGCAGCAGACTAGCGGGGGGGCGGTACAATGAGCAGTTCTTC.

Concerning this clone: The sample has other DNA sequences that encode this CDR3 too. CDR3 DNA sequence: TGTGCCAGCAGCGATAGCCCGCTAGTTTCCCTCCACTTT. It encodes CASSDSPLVSLHF. The J gene is TRBJ1-6, the V gene TRBV2, with D hard to call. The CDR3 runs 13 residues. Germline loops: CDR1 SNHLY, CDR2 FYNNEI. The ends were cut back, 6 bases at V and 14 bases at J, with 17 bases in the middle.

The genes are TRBV5-4 and TRBJ2-5, with a tentative D call TRBD1 (5 bases). The length of the CDR3 is 14 residues. Germline V gives CDR1 SGHNT, CDR2 YYREEE (reference sequence). Trimming took 0 bases from V and 4 from J, leaving 10 bases between them. The CDR3 nucleotides read TGTGCCAGCAGCTTGGATCTTCAGGGAGAGACCCAGTACTTC. Its translation: CASSLDLQGETQYF.

This chain links TRBV5-1 with TRBJ2-1, with D maybe TRBD2 (6 bases). V was cut by 4 bases and J by 2 bases, with 19 bases left in between. The CDR3 has 17 residues. Germline V lookup: CDR1 SGHRS, CDR2 YFSETQ. CDR3: CASSPWREPPTYNEQFF. The DNA for the CDR3 is TGCGCCAGCAGCCCTTGGAGGGAACCACCGACCTACAATGAGCAGTTCTTC.

The chain has TRBV29-1 and TRBJ2-7; a weak D match, TRBD2 (6 bases). Germline loops: CDR1 SQVTM, CDR2 ANQGSEA. This CDR3 spans 15 amino acids. V lost 4 bases to trimming and J lost 0 bases, with 16 bases between them. CDR3 in DNA: TGCAGCGTTGTGGGGACTCGAGTGACCTCCTACGAGCAGTACTTC. It is translated as CSVVGTRVTSYEQYF.

The chain recombines TRBV14 with TRBJ2-5; a possible D gene is TRBD1 (6 bases). Trimming took 4 bases from V and 9 from J, leaving 18 bases between them. The CDR3 sequence is 14 residues long. Germline assignment: CDR1 SGHDN and CDR2 FVKESK. CDR3 DNA sequence: TGTGCCAGCAGCCCCTTCGGCTACCCAGGGGCCCAGTACTTC. It yields the protein CASSPFGYPGAQYF.

The count of this clone is one. The V call is TRBV6-5, the J call TRBJ1-4; TRBD1 matches at 9 bases. The CDR3 length is 16 residues. Trimming cost V 1 base and J 4 bases; bases outside gene matches: 4. Germline V gene data show CDR1 as MNHEY and CDR2 as SVGAGI. CDR3 protein: CASSYLPGQGNEKLFF. Written as DNA, the CDR3 is TGTGCCAGCAGTTACTTACCGGGACAGGGTAATGAAAAACTGTTTTTT.

This sequence joins TRBV7-8 and TRBJ2-7, with 9 positions matching TRBD1. With V trimmed by 1 base and J by 3 bases, 13 bases remained unmatched. The CDR3 totals 18 residues. Germline CDR1 is SGHVS and CDR2 is FQNEAQ. The CDR3 protein is CASSLGGGSGTGHYEQYF. The CDR3 nucleotides read TGTGCCAGCAGCTTAGGCGGGGGAAGCGGGACAGGGCACTACGAGCAGTACTTC. Full variable domain (missing parts from reference TRBV7-8 and TRBJ2-7): GAGVSQSPRYKVAKRGQDVALRCDPISGHVSLFWYQQALGQGPEFLTYFQNEAQLDKSGLPSDRFFAERPEGSVSTLKIQRTQQEDSAVYLCASSLGGGSGTGHYEQYFGPGTRLTVT.

V usage is TRBV28 and J usage is TRBJ2-2; no firm D call. V shed 7 bases and J shed 1 base, with 4 bases lying between them. The CDR3 consists of 12 residues. Germline V gene data show CDR1 as MDHEN and CDR2 as SYDVKM. CDR3 amino acids: CASTLNTGELFF. The CDR3, as DNA: TGTGCCAGCACCTTGAACACCGGGGAGCTGTTTTTT. Together with reference TRBV28 and TRBJ2-2, the CDR3 gives the full variable domain: DVKVTQSSRYLVKRTGEKVFLECVQDMDHENMFWYRQDPGLGLRLIYFSYDVKMKEKGDIPEGYSVSREKKERFSLILESASTNQTSMYLCASTLNTGELFFGEGSRLTVL.

This chain's CDR3 is CASSLGGGARDTQYF. CDR3 in DNA: TGCGCCAGCAGCTTGGGCGGGGGGGCACGAGATACGCAGTATTTT. The chain uses TRBV5-1 and TRBJ2-3; 9 positions agree with TRBD2. After removal of 0 bases from V and 5 bases from J, the junction contained 4 bases not matched to a gene. Germline V gives CDR1 SGHRS, CDR2 YFSETQ. The CDR3 spans 15 residues.

This clone appeared once. This chain connects TRBV5-4 to TRBJ1-1; weak D call: TRBD1 (6 bases). CDR1 and CDR2 from the germline V gene are SGHNT and YYREEE (reference sequence). This CDR3 comprises 14 residues. The germline V and J ends were trimmed by 0 bases and 1 base, with 7 bases remaining between them. The CDR3 sequence is CASSLETGNTEAFF. CDR3 in DNA: TGTGCCAGCAGCTTGGAGACAGGGAACACTGAAGCTTTCTTT. The full variable domain, completed using reference TRBV5-4 and TRBJ1-1, is ETGVTQSPTHLIKTRGQQVTLRCSSQSGHNTVSWYQQALGQGPQFIFQYYREEENGRGNFPPRFSGLQFPNYSSELNVNALELDDSALYLCASSLETGNTEAFFGQGTRLTVV.

This clone was detected once. The chain couples TRBV6-2 or TRBV6-3 to TRBJ2-3, with D unresolved. With 5 bases removed from V and 6 bases from J, the gap between germline ends came to 9 bases. CDR3 length: 12 amino acids. CDR1 and CDR2 from the germline V gene are MNHEY and SVGEGT. DNA for the CDR3: TGTGCCAGCAGTGATCCCCAGGATACGCAGTATTTT. Its protein is CASSDPQDTQYF.

The chain carries TRBV6-1 and TRBJ1-5; perhaps TRBD1 as D (6 bases). The length of the CDR3 is 14 residues. The germline CDR1 and CDR2 sequences are MNHNS and SASEGT. V was shortened by 0 bases and J by 7 bases, with 10 bases between the two germline ends. CDR3 nucleotide sequence: TGTGCCAGCAGTGAAGCGACAGGCGGACAGCCCCAGCATTTT. This codes for CASSEATGGQPQHF.

CDR3 sequence reads: CASSPRANDEQFF. CDR3 DNA: TGTGCCAGCAGCCCTCGAGCTAACGATGAGCAGTTCTTC. J is TRBJ2-1 and V is TRBV13; D gene ambiguous. The V gene lost 5 bases and the J gene lost 8 bases, with 13 bases spanning the gap. The germline gives CDR1 PRHDT, CDR2 FYEKMQ (reference sequence). This CDR3 has 13 amino acids.

This clone appeared once. The V and J genes are TRBV18 and TRBJ1-2; D gene ambiguous. The CDR3 loop spans 14 amino acids. V was trimmed by 0 bases and J by 0 bases, leaving 5 bases between them. CDR1 KGHSH and CDR2 LQKENI come from the germline V gene. The CDR3 here is CASSPPSANYGYTF. The DNA of the CDR3 is TGTGCCAGCTCACCACCATCAGCTAACTATGGCTACACCTTC.

This chain joins TRBV7-2 and TRBJ1-2, with D possibly matching TRBD1 (5 bases). The CDR3 covers 13 residues. The V end was cut by 6 bases, the J end by 8 bases, with 16 bases between. Germline lookup yields CDR1 SGHTA and CDR2 FQGNSA. This CDR3 is CASSGSGVDGYTF. The CDR3 region has the DNA TGTGCCAGCAGTGGCTCGGGGGTAGACGGCTACACCTTC.

The chain uses TRBV15 and TRBJ2-7, with a possible D match to TRBD1 (6 bases). This CDR3 comprises 14 residues. The germline V gene encodes CDR1 LNHNV and CDR2 YYDKDF (reference sequence). Between the trimmed V and J ends, which lost 0 bases and 3 bases, there was a span of 9 bases. CDR3 coding DNA: TGTGCCACCAGCAGAGATCAGGGGATCTACGAGCAGTACTTC. Residues: CATSRDQGIYEQYF.

The chain joins TRBV3-1 (or the pseudogene TRBV3-2) to TRBJ2-5; 9 bases map to TRBD2. The J segment lost 2 bases and the V segment lost 3 bases, leaving 10 bases of the junction unmatched. Per germline, CDR1 LGHDT and CDR2 YNNKEL (reference sequence). The CDR3 runs 17 residues. The CDR3: CASSQAAGGPTQETQYF. CDR3 nucleotides: TGTGCCAGCAGCCAGGCAGCGGGGGGCCCGACTCAAGAGACCCAGTACTTC.

As regards this clone: The sample holds other DNA sequences that translate to the same CDR3. This chain connects TRBV6-5 to TRBJ1-2; 8 nucleotides agree with TRBD1. Germline trimming cut 0 bases from V and 3 bases from J; bases unmatched to any gene: 3. CDR3 length equals 15 residues. Germline lookup yields CDR1 MNHEY and CDR2 SVGAGI. CDR3 nucleotide sequence: TGTGCCAGCAGTTACTCGACAGGGGCACACTATGGCTACACCTTC. Its protein product is CASSYSTGAHYGYTF.

A few counts support this clone. The chain couples TRBV11-2 to TRBJ1-1, with 7 bases that match TRBD1. The germline gives CDR1 SGHAT, CDR2 FQNNGV. CDR3 length equals 16 residues. With V trimmed by 5 bases and J by 7 bases, 16 bases remained unmatched. CDR3 sequence reads: CASSHPRHRGQNEAFF. Written as DNA, the CDR3 is TGTGCCAGCAGCCATCCCCGACACAGGGGTCAAAATGAAGCTTTCTTT.

Here the CDR3 DNA reads TGTGCCAGCAGCGTAGGGAACAGGGGGCATGGTCAAGAGACCCAGTACTTC. It codes for CASSVGNRGHGQETQYF. V usage is TRBV9 and J usage is TRBJ2-5; 9 nucleotides line up with TRBD1. V lost 0 bases and J lost 2; bases outside the gene matches: 8. Germline CDR1 is SGDLS and CDR2 is YYNGEE. The CDR3 length is 17 residues.

The rearrangement joins TRBV7-9 to TRBJ2-3, with D possibly matching TRBD2 (6 bases). The CDR3 has 15 residues. In germline, CDR1 is SEHNR, CDR2 FQNEAQ (reference sequence). The germline V and J ends were trimmed by 1 base and 2 bases, with 10 bases remaining between them. The CDR3 sequence is CASSLGVAVTDTQYF. The CDR3 coding sequence is TGTGCCAGCAGCTTAGGAGTAGCGGTCACAGATACGCAGTATTTT. The whole variable domain, remainder taken from reference TRBV7-9 and TRBJ2-3, is DTGVSQNPRHKITKRGQNVTFRCDPISEHNRLYWYRQTLGQGPEFLTYFQNEAQLEKSRLLSDRFSAERPKGSFSTLEIQRTEQGDSAMYLCASSLGVAVTDTQYFGPGTRLTVL.

This chain uses TRBV25-1 with TRBJ1-6, with TRBD1 as a possible D gene (6 bases). CDR1 is MGHDK, CDR2 SYGVNS, per germline. The CDR3 spans 14 residues. The V end was cut by 5 bases, the J end by 10 bases, with 15 bases between. CDR3 sequence: CASSSTGIESPLHF. The CDR3 nucleotides are TGTGCCAGCAGTTCCACAGGGATCGAATCACCCCTCCACTTT.

The chain couples TRBV5-1 to TRBJ1-2; 9 positions agree with TRBD1. Germline values: CDR1 SGHRS, CDR2 YFSETQ. The CDR3 is 15 amino acids. With 0 bases clipped from V and 4 bases from J, the junction kept 4 bases outside the gene matches. The CDR3 bases are TGCGCCAGCAGCTTGGCCGGGGGACAGGGCTATGGCTACACCTTC. Translating gives CASSLAGGQGYGYTF.

This clone has only one observation. The chain couples TRBV7-9 to TRBJ1-2; 10 bases agree with TRBD1. The germline V gene has CDR1 SEHNR and CDR2 FQNEAQ (reference sequence). This CDR3 is 14 amino acids long. The V gene end was trimmed by 5 bases and the J gene end by 4 bases; junction bases not matched to a gene: 4. CDR3 amino acids: CASSPWDRGYGYTF. CDR3 nucleotide sequence: TGTGCCAGCAGCCCTTGGGACAGGGGCTATGGCTACACCTTC.

CDR3 loop: CASSITGLAYEQYF. In DNA form, the CDR3 reads TGTGCCAGTAGTATAACGGGGTTGGCCTACGAGCAGTACTTC. The chain uses TRBV19 and TRBJ2-7; weak D call: TRBD2 (5 bases). This CDR3 comprises 14 residues. Germline assignment: CDR1 LNHDA and CDR2 SQIVND (reference sequence). V was clipped by 2 bases and J by 2 bases, with 10 bases between them.

The genes are TRBV19 and TRBJ2-7, with 9 positions matching TRBD2. The trim removed 2 bases at V and 4 bases at J, leaving 6 bases unmatched. The CDR3 runs to 15 residues. Germline-derived CDR1 and CDR2 are LNHDA and SQIVND (reference sequence). The CDR3, as DNA: TGTGCCAGTAGTATATGGGCGGGGGGGCAGTACGAGCAGTACTTC. As protein: CASSIWAGGQYEQYF.